Each of the 9 T cell receptor beta chains below was sequenced from the same sample in a study of T cells in Graves' hyperthyroidism and ophthalmopathy. TCR beta CDR3 regions were amplified from RNA transcripts. The HTBI primer set drove a first-round RT-PCR of the TCR CDR3. TCRdb re-derived calls from the multiplex PCR reads in MiXCR, one entry per CDR3 protein. The sample includes some 560,000 distinct CDR3 sequences, less than 15% of them seen just once. The sample comprised blood. These receptors all come from a woman in her 40s with Graves' hyperthyroidism.

J is TRBJ1-2 and V is TRBV6-1, with TRBD1 identical over 9 bases. CDR3 length: 16 residues. V dropped 1 base and J dropped 4; count of bases not matched to a gene: 7. Per the germline V gene, CDR1 is MNHNS and CDR2 is SASEGT. This CDR3 is CASSEGGQGSPYGYTF. The CDR3 DNA is TGTGCCAGCAGTGAAGGGGGACAGGGTTCCCCCTATGGCTACACCTTC.

The chain has TRBV5-1 and TRBJ1-1; D is possibly TRBD1 (6 bases). V lost 0 bases, J lost 11 bases, and 14 bases lay in between. The CDR3 is 13 residues long. Germline-derived CDR1 and CDR2 are SGHRS and YFSETQ. CDR3 residues: CASSLGTVSEAFF. CDR3 in DNA: TGCGCCAGCAGCTTGGGGACAGTATCCGAGGCTTTCTTT.

The sample holds many counts of this clonotype. The chain employs TRBV28 and TRBJ2-6; no clear D gene. The CDR3 runs to 14 residues. Trimming cost V 8 bases and J 4 bases, with 12 bases left between them. CDR1 MDHEN and CDR2 SYDVKM come from the germline V gene. The CDR3: CASPPSAGANVLTF. In DNA, the CDR3 is TGTGCCAGCCCCCCCAGCGCCGGGGCCAACGTCCTGACTTTC.

The sample holds many counts of this clonotype. V is TRBV20-1 and J is TRBJ2-3; D unresolved. This CDR3 is 14 amino acids long. Per the germline V gene, CDR1 is DFQATT and CDR2 is SNEGSKA (reference sequence). Trimming cost V 0 bases and J 1 base, with 8 bases left between them. The CDR3 is CSARDYWRTDTQYF. The DNA for the CDR3 is TGCAGTGCTAGAGATTACTGGCGCACAGATACGCAGTATTTT.

This clonotype showed up just a few times. The J gene is TRBJ1-5, the V gene TRBV20-1, with no clear D. In germline, CDR1 is DFQATT, CDR2 SNEGSKA (reference sequence). The length of the CDR3 is 15 residues. The germline V and J ends were trimmed by 0 bases and 0 bases, with 9 bases remaining between them. The CDR3 region has the DNA TGCAGTGCTAGAGATCCGGAAGATAGCAATCAGCCCCAGCATTTT. As protein: CSARDPEDSNQPQHF.

This clonotype has just a few counts. This chain uses TRBV10-2 with TRBJ1-3; D gene unclear. The CDR3 is 16 residues long. The V gene lost 0 bases and the J gene lost 2 bases, with 11 bases spanning the gap. The germline V gene encodes CDR1 WSHSY and CDR2 SAAADI. The CDR3 DNA reads as TGCGCCAGCAGTGAGTCGGCCGGAGGGACTGGAAACACCATATATTTT. This encodes CASSESAGGTGNTIYF.

This clonotype came up a few times. In nucleotides, the CDR3 is TGCGCCAGCAGCTTGGTCCTTCAGGGCTCTGGAAACACCATATATTTT. Residues: CASSLVLQGSGNTIYF. The rearrangement uses TRBV5-1 and TRBJ1-3, with a tentative D call TRBD1 (5 bases). V shed 0 bases and J shed 0 bases, with 10 bases lying between them. CDR3 length: 16 amino acids. The V gene's germline CDR1 is SGHRS and CDR2 YFSETQ.

Comment on this clonotype: A clone one base away is much larger, so this may be a read error. This chain joins TRBV28 and TRBJ2-4, with 8 positions matching TRBD1. CDR1 and CDR2 from the germline V gene are MDHEN and SYDVKM. This CDR3 comprises 16 residues. The ends lost 3 bases at V and 1 base at J; junction bases unmatched: 5. The CDR3 sequence: CASSFGQGSAKNIQYF. As DNA, the CDR3 is TGTGCCAGCAGTTTCGGACAGGGTTCGGCCAAAAACATTCAGTACTTC.

As regards this clonotype: The junction does not match germline at one end; this may be a read error. The rearrangement joins TRBV30 to TRBJ2-7; 8 nucleotides align to TRBD2. The CDR3 contains 15 residues. Germline V lookup: CDR1 GTSNPN, CDR2 SVGIG (reference sequence). CDR3 DNA sequence: TGTGCCTGGGGAGAACTAGCGGCAAGCTCCTACGAGCAGTATTTC. As protein: CAWGELAASSYEQYF.